Listed below are T cell receptor beta chains from one sample, sequenced in a study of blood T cell repertoires in COVID-19. TCRdb keeps only in-frame clones here, not all; method: immunoSEQ multiplex PCR. In the table there are roughly 29,000 clones, 87% of which are singletons. The sequenced material came from peripheral blood. Every receptor here comes from a human donor in a cohort sampled during active COVID-19. Each CDR3 is given without its conserved first and last residue. The D gene is left open where the match is weak.

>TRBJ2-4|TRBD1|TRBV19
ASSMGDRGTIAKNIQY
>TRBJ2-1|TRBD1|TRBV5-5
ASSLWGQGDKEQF
>TRBJ1-1|TRBD1|TRBV5-8
ASSQGQKASLSTEAF
>TRBJ2-2|TRBD2|TRBV30
AWSLWEGSTGELF
>TRBJ2-7|TRBD2|TRBV3-1/TRBV3-2
ASSQGQAGGKGEQY
>TRBJ1-1|-|TRBV14
ASSQYRDEAF
>TRBJ2-1|-|TRBV10-2
ASRRAGTDYEQF
>TRBJ2-3|TRBD2|TRBV7-8
ASSPYQLAGQGDTQY
>TRBJ1-1|-|TRBV18
ASSQEGGTNTEAF
>TRBJ2-7|TRBD2|TRBV6-4
ASIEREVSYEQY
>TRBJ2-5|TRBD1|TRBV5-1
ASSSSGQAPRETQY
>TRBJ1-1|-|TRBV6-5
ASRTLEGNTEAF
>TRBJ1-1|-|TRBV2
ASTQDSGALHTEAF
>TRBJ1-2|-|TRBV6-4
ASSDRSGDGYT
>TRBJ2-7|-|TRBV21-1
ASTGQISYEQY
>TRBJ2-3|-|TRBV5-1
ASSPEGRGEDTQY
>TRBJ1-1|-|TRBV2
ASSPFNTEAF
>TRBJ1-1|-|TRBV6-2/TRBV6-3
ASSSQGQNTEAF
>TRBJ1-5|-|TRBV12-5
ASGLSGNQPQH
>TRBJ1-3|TRBD1|TRBV5-1
ASSWTGYESGNTIY
>TRBJ2-7|TRBD2|TRBV11-2
ASSSPGLAGGYEQY
>TRBJ2-1|TRBD1|TRBV19
ASSIFFRTKGQGALNEQF
>TRBJ1-6|TRBD1|TRBV11-2
ASRATGGHSPLH
>TRBJ1-5|-|TRBV4-1
ASSQGSGGWQPQH
>TRBJ2-1|TRBD2|TRBV13
ASSFTSGTSYNEQF
>TRBJ1-1|TRBD1|TRBV20-1
SASLTGQGTTEAF